The 18 T cell receptor beta chains presented below share a single source sample, sequenced in a study of shared clonotypes between healthy human individuals. Data came from immunoSEQ multiplex PCR; TCRdb stores just in-frame clones and leaves some out. The top ten clones hold approximately 1.8% of a sample with 700,000 or so clones, about two thirds of them seen once. The sequencing sample was made of memory CD4+ T cells sorted from blood. Described subset: CD45RA-negative fraction. Receptors were obtained from a woman aged 25 to 39 in good health.

The CDR3 region is CASSLHPGTEDTIYF. The CDR3, as DNA: TGCGCCAGCAGCTTGCACCCCGGGACAGAGGACACCATATATTTT. The chain is built from TRBV5-1 and TRBJ1-3, with 7 bases matching TRBD1. With 1 base clipped from V and 8 bases from J, the junction kept 9 bases outside the gene matches. The CDR3 consists of 15 residues. Per germline, CDR1 SGHRS and CDR2 YFSETQ.

The V gene is TRBV7-2, the J gene TRBJ1-1; the D is unclear. In germline, CDR1 is SGHTA, CDR2 FQGNSA. The V gene lost 5 bases and the J gene lost 9 bases, with 10 bases spanning the gap. This CDR3 contains 11 residues. The CDR3 nucleotides are TGTGCCAGCAGCACGCGGGATAAAGCTTTCTTT. Protein sequence: CASSTRDKAFF.

The chain joins TRBV28 to TRBJ1-2; D unresolved. The CDR3 extends over 13 amino acids. Between the trimmed V and J ends, which lost 5 bases and 3 bases, there was a span of 10 bases. Germline V gene lookup returns CDR1 MDHEN and CDR2 SYDVKM. The DNA for the CDR3 is TGTGCCAGCAGTCCCCCGGCCGACTATGGCTACACCTTC. Its translation is CASSPPADYGYTF.

V usage is TRBV6-1 and J usage is TRBJ2-3; no definite D call. This CDR3 has 16 amino acids. Germline V gene lookup returns CDR1 MNHNS and CDR2 SASEGT. Deletions cut 0 bases from V and 1 base from J, with 11 bases between. The DNA of the CDR3 is TGTGCCAGCAGTGAAGCTTTCCAGACTGGCACAGATACGCAGTATTTT. This sequence encodes CASSEAFQTGTDTQYF.

The V gene is TRBV19, the J gene TRBJ1-5; no reliable D call. The V end lost 2 bases, the J end lost 0 bases, and 8 bases lay between the germline ends. The CDR3 totals 15 residues. The germline V gene has CDR1 LNHDA and CDR2 SQIVND (reference sequence). CDR3 DNA sequence: TGTGCCAGTAGTATATCCACAGCTAGCAATCAGCCCCAGCATTTT. It is translated as CASSISTASNQPQHF.

This clone was seen only once. The V call is TRBV28, the J call TRBJ2-4; TRBD2 is a possible D gene (6 bases). The V gene lost 7 bases and the J gene lost 0 bases, with 13 bases spanning the gap. The length of the CDR3 is 15 residues. Per germline, CDR1 MDHEN and CDR2 SYDVKM. The CDR3 here is CASTDPGGAKNIQYF. The CDR3 bases are TGTGCCAGCACCGACCCCGGGGGAGCCAAAAACATTCAGTACTTC.

There are a few counts of this clone. This CDR3 reads CASSLGAAKAYEQYF. CDR3 in DNA: TGTGCCAGCAGCTTAGGGGCAGCGAAGGCCTACGAGCAGTACTTC. The rearrangement links TRBV7-9 to TRBJ2-7; the D is unclear. V lost 1 base and J 2 bases, leaving 12 bases between the germline ends. This CDR3 is built from 15 residues. The germline V gene has CDR1 SEHNR and CDR2 FQNEAQ (reference sequence).

The rearrangement uses TRBV6-5 and TRBJ2-1; D remains ambiguous. The CDR3 sequence is 15 residues long. V dropped 4 bases and J dropped 5 bases, with 15 bases sitting between them. Germline CDR1 MNHEY, CDR2 SVGAGI. The CDR3 loop is CASSFGFSQNNEQFF. CDR3 nucleotide sequence: TGTGCCAGCAGTTTTGGCTTTTCGCAAAACAATGAGCAGTTCTTC.

This clone occurred once. The V and J genes are TRBV19 and TRBJ1-1; D not certain. Between the trimmed V and J ends, which lost 4 bases and 3 bases, there was a span of 9 bases. The CDR3 runs to 13 residues. Germline lookup yields CDR1 LNHDA and CDR2 SQIVND (reference sequence). In DNA form, the CDR3 reads TGTGCCAGTAGTAGTAGCTACGACACTGAAGCTTTCTTT. As protein: CASSSSYDTEAFF.

The chain employs TRBV28 and TRBJ2-3, with D perhaps TRBD2 (5 bases). The germline CDR1 and CDR2 sequences are MDHEN and SYDVKM. CDR3 length: 15 residues. V lost 3 bases and J 2 bases, leaving 12 bases between the germline ends. CDR3 sequence (DNA): TGTGCCAGCAGTTTCCGTTCCGGGATCACAGATACGCAGTATTTT. It encodes CASSFRSGITDTQYF.

The V and J genes are TRBV2 and TRBJ2-3; D gene unclear. V was pared by 8 bases and J by 2 bases, with 14 bases between. The CDR3 sequence is 14 residues long. From germline, CDR1 is SNHLY and CDR2 FYNNEI. DNA for the CDR3: TGTGCCAGCCGAGGACGGCAGGTCACAGATACGCAGTATTTT. Protein: CASRGRQVTDTQYF.

Comment on this clone: A clone one base away is much larger, so this may be a read error. This CDR3 is also generated by other DNA sequences in the sample. The gene calls are TRBV27 and TRBJ2-6; no definite D call. This CDR3 spans 15 amino acids. Germline CDR1 reads MNHEY; CDR2 reads SMNVEV (reference sequence). Trimming stripped 3 bases from V and 0 bases from J, with 6 bases between. Here the CDR3 reads CASSFWGSGANVLTF. For the CDR3, the DNA is TGTGCCAGCAGTTTCTGGGGCTCTGGGGCCAACGTCCTGACTTTC.

Note on this clone: Other nucleotide sequences from this sample produce the same CDR3. The chain employs TRBV18 and TRBJ1-1; 7 bases fit TRBD1. In germline, CDR1 is KGHSH, CDR2 LQKENI. V lost 4 bases, J lost 1 base, and 3 bases stayed unmatched. This CDR3 is 14 amino acids long. The CDR3 spells CASSQGAGNTEAFF. The CDR3 region has the DNA TGTGCCAGCTCACAGGGGGCCGGGAACACTGAAGCTTTCTTT.

The chain has TRBV7-9 and TRBJ2-6; 9 bases map to TRBD2. The germline V gene encodes CDR1 SEHNR and CDR2 FQNEAQ (reference sequence). Trimming took 4 bases from V and 7 from J; bases not matched to a gene: 14. The CDR3 length is 18 residues. CDR3 nucleotide sequence: TGTGCCAGCAGCTACTCCCTAGCGGGAATTTCTCGAGCCAACGTCCTGACTTTC. Encoded protein: CASSYSLAGISRANVLTF.

This clone was seen many times. This rearrangement joins TRBV18 to TRBJ2-5, with D possibly called TRBD1 or TRBD2 (5 bases each). Germline loops: CDR1 KGHSH, CDR2 LQKENI. With 3 bases removed from V and 5 bases from J, the gap between germline ends came to 10 bases. The CDR3 is 13 amino acids. Written as DNA, the CDR3 is TGTGCCAGCTCACCCGGGGCGAGGGAGACCCAGTACTTC. As protein: CASSPGARETQYF.

This clone came up a few times. V is TRBV19 and J is TRBJ2-3, with 12 bases fitting TRBD2. This CDR3 has 14 residues. Germline-derived CDR1 and CDR2 are LNHDA and SQIVND (reference sequence). Trimming took 9 bases from V and 9 from J; bases not matched to a gene: 10. CDR3 protein: CASSPSLAGGTQYF. The CDR3 DNA follows: TGTGCCAGCTCTCCGTCACTAGCGGGAGGAACGCAGTATTTT.

The chain uses TRBV5-1 and TRBJ1-2; possible D gene TRBD1, 5 bases. Germline CDR1 is SGHRS and CDR2 is YFSETQ. V was cut by 0 bases and J by 1 base, with 13 bases left in between. CDR3 length: 16 residues. The CDR3, as DNA: TGCGCCAGCAGCTTGGTTCAGGGTTCTTTTAACTATGGCTACACCTTC. Amino acids: CASSLVQGSFNYGYTF.

The sample holds many counts of this clone. This chain joins TRBV28 and TRBJ2-7; 9 bases map to TRBD2. After removal of 2 bases from V and 9 bases from J, the junction contained 5 bases not matched to a gene. This CDR3 is 13 amino acids long. CDR1 and CDR2 (germline): MDHEN, SYDVKM. The CDR3 DNA reads TGTGCCAGCAGTTTAGACCAACTAGCGGGGCAGTACTTC. Encoded protein: CASSLDQLAGQYF.